This T cell receptor beta chain is drawn from a study of cytomegalovirus exposure and HLA in healthy donors. Background on the study: Counted in an early data release were about 80 million unique TCRs from HLA-typed donors.

Trimming left V 0 bases short and J 6 bases short, with 13 bases between. CDR1 is LNHNV, CDR2 YYDKDF, per germline (reference sequence). The CDR3 length is 15 residues. To note about this clone: Antigen specificity is unknown.

It was with 60 Vbeta and 13 Jbeta primers that the PCR ran. The table came from immunoSEQ multiplex PCR; TCRdb's copy has only in-frame clones and leaves some out. The profile shows over 150,000 clones, roughly three quarters of them singletons. General study findings and limits: In vitro data verified a few CMV-associated chains as specific for CMV antigens.

The chain employs TRBV15 and TRBJ2-3; tentative D call: TRBD2 (6 bases). The specimen sequenced was PBMCs. This receptor was obtained from a man aged 60 to 69 in good health and CMV-seronegative. The CDR3 nucleotides read TGTGCCACCAGCAGAGATATTGGGACTTCTGATACGCAGTATTTT. Its protein product is CATSRDIGTSDTQYF.